This TCR beta chain was documented in a study of cytomegalovirus exposure and HLA in healthy donors. Study conclusions and caveats: More clonal expansion characterized HLA-associated TCR beta chains than equally common others in a later analysis.

The PCR contained 60 Vbeta and 13 Jbeta primers. Sequencing used immunoSEQ multiplex PCR; TCRdb keeps in-frame clones, though not all of them. The data hold fewer than 200,000 clones, with less than 90% observed a single time. Remarks on this clone: Its specificity is not known.

CDR3 length: 14 residues. CDR1 and CDR2 (germline): MNHEY, SMNVEV (reference sequence). V was trimmed by 2 bases and J by 4 bases, leaving 6 bases between them. The sequenced sample consisted of PBMCs. The chain couples TRBV27 to TRBJ1-6; D uncertain. The receptor comes from a girl less than two years old in good health and CMV-seronegative. CDR3 DNA: TGTGCCAGCAGTTTAACTACGTATAATTCACCCCTCCACTTT. Its translation: CASSLTTYNSPLHF.